One sample yielded the 32 T cell receptor beta chains listed below, sequenced in a study of cytomegalovirus exposure and HLA in healthy donors. The PCR employed 60 Vbeta primers together with 13 Jbeta primers. Here immunoSEQ multiplex PCR was the method, and the copy in TCRdb shows in-frame clones only, minus some. The sample shows about 160,000 clones, roughly 80% of them seen only once. The sequenced sample consisted of PBMCs. These receptors were collected from a man younger than 40 in good health and CMV-seronegative.

The chain uses TRBV7-3 and TRBJ1-6; D unresolved. Germline values: CDR1 SGHTA, CDR2 FQGTGA. V was shortened by 2 bases and J by 10 bases, with 18 bases between the two germline ends. This CDR3 is built from 16 residues. CDR3 region: CASSLWGRRGGSPLHF. CDR3 DNA: TGTGCCAGCAGCTTATGGGGTAGGCGGGGAGGATCACCCCTCCACTTT.

This clone was observed a handful of times. The chain employs TRBV15 and TRBJ2-3; possibly TRBD1 for D (5 bases). Trimming took off 3 bases at V and 4 bases at J, with 14 bases between the two ends. The CDR3 spans 15 residues. The V gene's germline CDR1 is LNHNV and CDR2 YYDKDF (reference sequence). CDR3: CATSSSGLRPDTQYF. CDR3 sequence (DNA): TGTGCCACCAGCAGCTCAGGGTTGCGTCCAGATACGCAGTATTTT.

The gene calls are TRBV9 and TRBJ1-2; TRBD1 agrees at 9 bases. Germline V lookup: CDR1 SGDLS, CDR2 YYNGEE. CDR3 length: 13 residues. With V trimmed by 3 bases and J by 5 bases, 2 bases remained unmatched. The CDR3 DNA reads as TGTGCCAGCAGCGGGGACAGGGTTTATGGCTACACCTTC. It is translated as CASSGDRVYGYTF.

The V and J genes are TRBV5-4 and TRBJ1-2; unclear D gene. The CDR3 totals 14 residues. Germline CDR1 reads SGHNT; CDR2 reads YYREEE (reference sequence). V lost 6 bases, J lost 4 bases, and 16 bases lay in between. The CDR3 region is CASTLPGILYGYTF. CDR3 DNA sequence: TGTGCCAGCACCCTTCCCGGGATCCTCTATGGCTACACCTTC.

The J gene is TRBJ2-3, the V gene TRBV30; D is perhaps TRBD1 (5 bases). The CDR3 has 16 residues. In germline, CDR1 is GTSNPN, CDR2 SVGIG (reference sequence). V was trimmed by 0 bases and J by 1 base, leaving 14 bases between them. This CDR3 is CAWSVQAVLGTDTQYF. The CDR3 nucleotides read TGTGCCTGGAGTGTACAGGCAGTCTTAGGCACAGATACGCAGTATTTT.

CDR3 region: CASSSRRTSGGPSYNEQFF. DNA of the CDR3: TGCGCCAGCAGCTCCCGAAGGACTAGCGGGGGGCCCTCCTACAATGAGCAGTTCTTC. The chain employs TRBV5-1 and TRBJ2-1, with TRBD2 identical over 14 bases. Losses at the gene ends were 3 bases for V and 0 bases for J; bases not matched to a gene: 8. The CDR3 length is 19 residues. Germline CDR1 is SGHRS and CDR2 is YFSETQ.

The sample holds a few counts of this clone. The CDR3 DNA sequence: TGTGCCTGGGTGGCAGACTCCTCGAATTCACCCCTCCACTTT. Translation: CAWVADSSNSPLHF. The chain recombines TRBV30 with TRBJ1-6; D gene unclear. V dropped 5 bases and J dropped 7 bases, with 15 bases sitting between them. CDR1 GTSNPN and CDR2 SVGIG come from the germline V gene (reference sequence). This CDR3 comprises 14 residues.

This clone was found a few times. The rearrangement joins TRBV25-1 to TRBJ2-1, with D possibly TRBD2 on 6 matching bases. CDR3 size: 15 residues. The germline gives CDR1 MGHDK, CDR2 SYGVNS. V lost 8 bases and J lost 10, with 24 bases in between. The CDR3 bases are TGTGCCAGCTCCGAAGGAAGCGGGCGCCGGTGGGAGCAGTTCTTC. It translates to CASSEGSGRRWEQFF. Full variable domain (outside the CDR3, taken from reference TRBV25-1 and TRBJ2-1): EADIYQTPRYLVIGTGKKITLECSQTMGHDKMYWYQQDPGMELHLIHYSYGVNSTEKGDLSSESTVSRIRTEHFPLTLESARPSHTSQYLCASSEGSGRRWEQFFGPGTRLTVL.

The V call is TRBV30, the J call TRBJ2-7; 9 bases are a match to TRBD1. Losses at the gene ends were 0 bases for V and 0 bases for J; bases not matched to a gene: 6. CDR1 and CDR2 (germline): GTSNPN, SVGIG (reference sequence). The CDR3 runs 16 residues. CDR3 loop: CAWSVHRGRSSYEQYF. The CDR3 region has the DNA TGTGCCTGGAGTGTTCACAGGGGGCGAAGCTCCTACGAGCAGTACTTC.

The chain recombines TRBV7-8 with TRBJ1-1; unclear D gene. The CDR3 has 13 residues. V lost 10 bases and J lost 2, with 14 bases in between. Germline CDR1 is SGHVS and CDR2 is FQNEAQ. The CDR3 loop reads CATREGPNTEAFF. The CDR3 region has the DNA TGTGCCACGCGTGAGGGCCCCAACACTGAAGCTTTCTTT.

This chain uses TRBV5-6 with TRBJ1-1; the match to TRBD1 covers 9 bases. The germline V gene encodes CDR1 SGHDT and CDR2 YYEEEE. Unmatched junction bases numbered 8, after V lost 4 bases and J lost 4 bases. The CDR3 has 15 amino acids. The DNA for the CDR3 is TGTGCCAGCAGCCTCCGGGACAGGGTAGTCACTGAAGCTTTCTTT. It translates to CASSLRDRVVTEAFF.

The chain is built from TRBV27 and TRBJ1-5, with D possibly being TRBD1 (6 bases). V shed 3 bases and J shed 3 bases, with 18 bases lying between them. There are 17 residues in the CDR3. Germline loops: CDR1 MNHEY, CDR2 SMNVEV (reference sequence). CDR3 loop: CASSFTAGAIPNQPQHF. As DNA, the CDR3 is TGTGCCAGCAGTTTCACAGCAGGGGCCATCCCCAATCAGCCCCAGCATTTT.

The J gene is TRBJ1-1, the V gene TRBV20-1, with a possible D match to TRBD1 (6 bases). Trimming stripped 8 bases from V and 11 bases from J, with 18 bases between. Germline CDR1 and CDR2: DFQATT and SNEGSKA (reference sequence). The CDR3 consists of 11 residues. CDR3 region: CSSSPGQAAFF. CDR3 DNA: TGCAGTTCCTCACCGGGACAAGCCGCTTTCTTT.

There are a few counts of this clone. The genes are TRBV5-1 and TRBJ1-1; D is uncertain. The V end lost 1 base, the J end lost 3 bases, and 4 bases lay between the germline ends. Germline V gene lookup returns CDR1 SGHRS and CDR2 YFSETQ. The length of the CDR3 is 12 residues. In nucleotides, the CDR3 is TGCGCCAGCAGCTTGCGGGACACTGAAGCTTTCTTT. Translated, it gives CASSLRDTEAFF.

The CDR3 sequence: CASSSQGAQVGNTIYF. The CDR3 nucleotides read TGTGCCAGCAGCTCTCAGGGGGCGCAGGTTGGAAACACCATATATTTT. The chain joins TRBV7-9 to TRBJ1-3; 8 nucleotides match TRBD1. Per the germline V gene, CDR1 is SEHNR and CDR2 is FQNEAQ (reference sequence). The CDR3 covers 16 residues. The V and J ends lost 4 bases and 3 bases, in that order; junction bases with no gene match: 8.

The J gene is TRBJ1-4, the V gene TRBV6-5, with 9 nucleotides matching TRBD1. Germline CDR1 MNHEY, CDR2 SVGAGI. J was trimmed by 5 bases and V by 6 bases; bases with no gene match: 4. The CDR3 extends over 14 amino acids. The CDR3 DNA reads as TGTGCCAGCAGCCTAACAGGGGGCAATGAAAAACTGTTTTTT. It translates to CASSLTGGNEKLFF.

The chain recombines TRBV27 with TRBJ2-3, with TRBD1 as a possible D gene (5 bases). Germline V gives CDR1 MNHEY, CDR2 SMNVEV (reference sequence). This CDR3 spans 13 amino acids. DNA of the CDR3: TGTGGCACTGGGGCTTCACGTATCGGTACGCAGTATTTT. Its protein is CGTGASRIGTQYF.

The CDR3 bases are TGTGCCAGCAGCACGCCTTATGAAGGGGGGGACACCGGGGAGCTGTTTTTT. This encodes CASSTPYEGGDTGELFF. V and J are TRBV27 and TRBJ2-2; D is possibly TRBD2 (7 bases). Trimming took 6 bases from V and 3 from J, leaving 20 bases between them. Germline assignment: CDR1 MNHEY and CDR2 SMNVEV (reference sequence). The CDR3 contains 17 residues.

Here the CDR3 reads CAIKGGSGNTIYF. As DNA, the CDR3 is TGTGCCATCAAAGGGGGTTCTGGAAACACCATATATTTT. The chain joins TRBV10-3 to TRBJ1-3; tentatively, D is TRBD1 (6 bases). V lost 7 bases, J lost 1 base, and 8 bases lay in between. The CDR3 loop spans 13 amino acids. CDR1 is ENHRY, CDR2 SYGVKD, per germline.

This chain connects TRBV5-1 to TRBJ1-5; TRBD1 might be the D (5 bases). The CDR3 runs 13 residues. The germline V gene has CDR1 SGHRS and CDR2 YFSETQ. V lost 4 bases and J 7 bases, leaving 12 bases between the germline ends. CDR3 sequence reads: CASSPAGGQPQHF. DNA for the CDR3: TGCGCCAGCAGCCCCGCCGGGGGGCAGCCCCAGCATTTT.

V is TRBV7-3 and J is TRBJ2-2; no clear D. The V gene lost 1 base and the J gene lost 10 bases, with 7 bases spanning the gap. The CDR3 runs 12 residues. CDR1 and CDR2 (germline): SGHTA, FQGTGA. The CDR3 DNA is TGTGCCAGCAGCTTAAACCAGAAGGAGCTGTTTTTT. This encodes CASSLNQKELFF. The whole variable domain, remainder taken from reference TRBV7-3 and TRBJ2-2, is GAGVSQTPSNKVTEKGKYVELRCDPISGHTALYWYRQSLGQGPEFLIYFQGTGAADDSGLPNDRFFAVRPEGSVSTLKIQRTERGDSAVYLCASSLNQKELFFGEGSRLTVL.

In its sample, this clone was seen once. The V call is TRBV11-2, the J call TRBJ2-1; no clear D gene. Trimming left V 2 bases short and J 9 bases short, with 5 bases between. Germline loops: CDR1 SGHAT, CDR2 FQNNGV. The CDR3 extends over 11 amino acids. The CDR3 nucleotides read TGTGCCAGCAGCTTACCGGGTGAGCAGTTCTTC. It encodes CASSLPGEQFF. Based on the CDR3 plus reference TRBV11-2 and TRBJ2-1, the full variable domain is EAGVAQSPRYKIIEKRQSVAFWCNPISGHATLYWYQQILGQGPKLLIQFQNNGVVDDSQLPKDRFSAERLKGVDSTLKIQPAKLEDSAVYLCASSLPGEQFFGPGTRLTVL.

This clone was picked up one time. The CDR3 reads CASRSTGGSSGANVLTF. CDR3 DNA: TGTGCCAGCAGGTCGACAGGGGGGTCCTCTGGGGCCAACGTCCTGACTTTC. This chain links TRBV28 with TRBJ2-6; 9 bases line up with TRBD1. The V segment lost 6 bases and the J segment 0 bases; nucleotides outside the gene matches: 6. In germline, CDR1 is MDHEN, CDR2 SYDVKM. This CDR3 is 17 amino acids long. The whole variable domain, filled in from reference TRBV28 and TRBJ2-6, reads DVKVTQSSRYLVKRTGEKVFLECVQDMDHENMFWYRQDPGLGLRLIYFSYDVKMKEKGDIPEGYSVSREKKERFSLILESASTNQTSMYLCASRSTGGSSGANVLTFGAGSRLTVL.

This chain joins TRBV29-1 and TRBJ2-7; no reliable D call. V was shortened by 4 bases and J by 2 bases, with 9 bases between the two germline ends. Germline V gene lookup returns CDR1 SQVTM and CDR2 ANQGSEA. This CDR3 contains 12 residues. In DNA form, the CDR3 reads TGCAGCGTTGTTGGGCAGACCTACGAGCAGTACTTC. It specifies CSVVGQTYEQYF.

This rearrangement joins TRBV10-1 to TRBJ1-5; D remains ambiguous. V was pared by 3 bases and J by 3 bases, with 9 bases between. Germline CDR1 and CDR2: WNHNN and SYGVQD (reference sequence). The CDR3 totals 14 residues. The CDR3 nucleotides read TGCGCCAGCAGTGAAGGCGGTTACAATCAGCCCCAGCATTTT. Translating gives CASSEGGYNQPQHF.

V and J are TRBV10-1 and TRBJ1-5, with no clear D. The V gene lost 10 bases and the J gene lost 6 bases, with 19 bases spanning the gap. Germline V gene sequence: CDR1 WNHNN, CDR2 SYGVQD (reference sequence). CDR3 length: 14 amino acids. CDR3 in amino acids: CANKQASWVQPQHF. The CDR3 DNA reads as TGCGCCAACAAGCAGGCCTCTTGGGTTCAGCCCCAGCATTTT.

The chain has TRBV5-4 and TRBJ2-7; possibly TRBD1 for D (6 bases). The germline CDR1 and CDR2 sequences are SGHNT and YYREEE (reference sequence). This CDR3 is 13 amino acids long. The ends were cut back, 0 bases at V and 6 bases at J, with 10 bases in the middle. The chain's CDR3 is CASSLDGGREQYF. CDR3 nucleotides: TGTGCCAGCAGCTTGGATGGGGGCCGCGAGCAGTACTTC.

The gene calls are TRBV7-9 and TRBJ2-7; possibly TRBD1 for D (6 bases). Germline values: CDR1 SEHNR, CDR2 FQNEAQ (reference sequence). V was trimmed by 1 base and J by 4 bases, leaving 11 bases between them. This CDR3 has 14 amino acids. CDR3 in amino acids: CASSLGDIPYEQYF. CDR3 in DNA: TGTGCCAGCAGCTTAGGGGACATACCGTACGAGCAGTACTTC.

The rearrangement joins TRBV5-4 to TRBJ2-3, with D maybe TRBD2 (5 bases). Looked up from germline, CDR1 is SGHNT and CDR2 is YYREEE (reference sequence). This CDR3 comprises 14 residues. Trimming removed 4 bases at V and 2 bases at J, with 11 bases between. As DNA, the CDR3 is TGTGCCAGCAGCCCCTGGCGGGTCACAGATACGCAGTATTTT. It yields the protein CASSPWRVTDTQYF.

This chain links TRBV11-2 with TRBJ2-7, with TRBD2 matching 7 bases. J lost 5 bases, V lost 6 bases, and 10 bases had no gene match. CDR1 and CDR2 (germline): SGHAT, FQNNGV. The CDR3 runs 14 residues. CDR3 region: CASRKRDGGNEQYF. Here the CDR3 DNA reads TGTGCCAGCAGAAAGCGGGACGGCGGTAACGAGCAGTACTTC. Full variable domain (missing parts from reference TRBV11-2 and TRBJ2-7): EAGVAQSPRYKIIEKRQSVAFWCNPISGHATLYWYQQILGQGPKLLIQFQNNGVVDDSQLPKDRFSAERLKGVDSTLKIQPAKLEDSAVYLCASRKRDGGNEQYFGPGTRLTVT.

The chain links TRBV10-3 to TRBJ2-1; 10 bases are shared with TRBD2. CDR1 and CDR2 (germline): ENHRY, SYGVKD. V lost 4 bases and J lost 7; bases outside the gene matches: 1. This CDR3 comprises 13 residues. The chain's CDR3 is CAISASGGNEQFF. The DNA for the CDR3 is TGTGCCATCAGTGCTAGCGGGGGTAATGAGCAGTTCTTC.

This clone was detected a few times. The chain combines TRBV19 with TRBJ1-2, with D maybe TRBD1 (5 bases). With 9 bases removed from V and 4 bases from J, the gap between germline ends came to 24 bases. Germline values: CDR1 LNHDA, CDR2 SQIVND (reference sequence). The CDR3 totals 16 residues. This chain's CDR3 is CASRRGLPFLAYGYTF. The DNA for the CDR3 is TGTGCCAGCCGGCGGGGCCTACCTTTCCTCGCCTATGGCTACACCTTC.